This T cell receptor beta chain was obtained from a study of identical twins. Overall study results and limits: Among monozygotic twins, out-of-frame TCR alpha sharing exceeded what models predicted.

The germline CDR1 and CDR2 sequences are KGHDR and SFDVKD. V lost 5 bases to trimming and J lost 3 bases; unmatched junction nucleotides: 4. The CDR3 has 15 amino acids. Points on this clonotype: Its antigen is not identified.

The cDNA had a unique molecular identifier and a template-switch universal primer site. TCRdb analysed the 5' RACE reads with MiXCR anew, one entry per CDR3 protein. Found here are hundreds of thousands of distinct CDR3 sequences, 20% to 25% of them singletons; the top ten hold 0.4% to 0.6%. This sample also belongs to another study, concerning yellow fever vaccine responses in identical twins. From that second work: On the reported evidence, twins' vaccine T cell responses seemed partly convergent and partly personalized.

The TCR sequence derives from a young woman in good health. This chain links TRBV24-1 with TRBJ2-1; 9 nucleotides agree with TRBD2. The specimen was CD4+ T cells sorted from blood. CDR3 sequence (DNA): TGTGCCACCAGTGCGCCTAGCGGGAACTACAATGAGCAGTTCTTC. This codes for CATSAPSGNYNEQFF.